The rows below give T cell receptor beta chains drawn from one sample of a study of blood T cells in healthy people across ages. TCRdb passed the 5' RACE reads through MiXCR, listing each CDR3 protein once. The data hold over 1.5 million distinct CDR3 sequences, with 40% to 55% observed a single time. Sequenced material: blood. Receptor source: a woman in her forties in good health. Both conserved end residues are part of each CDR3. The D gene is left open where the match is weak. Clone sizes are given selectively: once, few, many, or a class where the clone is expanded.

v_call	j_call	d_call	clone_size	cdr3_length	cdr3_aa	cdr3_nt
TRBV25-1	TRBJ1-1	NA	NA	13	CASSGVGKTEAFF	TGTGCCAGCAGTGGAGTAGGGAAGACTGAAGCTTTCTTT
TRBV6-6	TRBJ2-1	NA	NA	13	CTSSNSGGIEQFF	TGTACCAGCAGTAATTCAGGGGGGATAGAGCAGTTCTTC
TRBV5-6	TRBJ2-7	TRBD1	once	18	CASSSTASFTGVQYEQYF	TGTGCCAGCAGCTCGACAGCATCATTTACAGGGGTCCAGTACGAGCAGTACTTC
TRBV5-5	TRBJ2-7	TRBD1	few	15	CASSLVTGGPYEQYF	TGTGCCAGCAGCTTGGTGACAGGGGGCCCCTACGAGCAGTACTTC
TRBV5-1	TRBJ1-2	NA	NA	15	CASSLAVGKGEGYTF	TGCGCCAGCAGCTTGGCCGTAGGGAAGGGTGAGGGCTACACCTTC
TRBV6-2/TRBV6-3	TRBJ2-1	NA	NA	12	CASSFSSREQFF	TGTGCCAGCAGTTTCTCTTCTAGGGAGCAGTTCTTC
TRBV28	TRBJ2-3	NA	NA	16	CASSGSLRATSDTQYF	TGTGCCAGCAGTGGGTCTCTAAGGGCAACCTCGGATACGCAGTATTTT
TRBV25-1	TRBJ2-3	TRBD2	NA	17	CASSESRLAGVTDTQYF	TGTGCCAGCAGTGAATCCAGGCTAGCGGGGGTCACAGATACGCAGTATTTT
TRBV12-3/TRBV12-4	TRBJ2-5	NA	NA	13	CASSTYRVQTQYF	TGTGCCAGCAGCACCTACAGGGTACAGACCCAGTACTTC
TRBV4-3	TRBJ2-3	NA	many	16	CASSQDFGASTDTQYF	TGCGCCAGCAGCCAAGATTTTGGGGCGAGCACAGATACGCAGTATTTT
TRBV20-1	TRBJ1-2	NA	few	14	CSARDMKKTLGYTF	TGCAGTGCTAGAGATATGAAAAAGACCTTAGGCTACACCTTC
TRBV2	TRBJ2-3	NA	few	12	CASLRGPDTQYF	TGTGCCAGTCTAAGGGGCCCAGATACGCAGTATTTT
TRBV27	TRBJ1-5	TRBD1	NA	13	CASRQTGYQPQHF	TGTGCCAGCAGGCAGACAGGGTATCAGCCCCAGCATTTT
TRBV5-6	TRBJ2-7	NA	few	14	CASSWGRGAYEQYF	TGTGCCAGCAGCTGGGGCAGGGGGGCCTACGAGCAGTACTTC
TRBV4-1	TRBJ2-5	NA	few	16	CASSQDHVGDQETQYF	TGCGCCAGCAGCCAAGACCATGTGGGGGACCAAGAGACCCAGTACTTC
TRBV12-5	TRBJ2-1	NA	NA	14	CASGLGQGSNEQFF	TGTGCTAGTGGTTTGGGGCAGGGGAGCAATGAGCAGTTCTTC
TRBV5-1	TRBJ2-1	TRBD2	NA	18	CASSLRTSGGPSYNEQFF	TGCGCCAGCAGCTTAAGGACTAGCGGGGGGCCCTCCTACAATGAGCAGTTCTTC
TRBV28	TRBJ2-1	NA	NA	13	CASSLRRRGEQFF	TGTGCCAGCAGTTTAAGGCGGAGGGGGGAGCAGTTCTTC
TRBV10-3	TRBJ2-3	NA	few	13	CAIRPDSSDTQYF	TGTGCCATCAGACCGGACTCATCAGATACGCAGTATTTT
TRBV4-1	TRBJ2-3	NA	NA	14	CASSQDLQTDTQYF	TGCGCCAGCAGCCAAGATCTCCAGACAGATACGCAGTATTTT
TRBV28	TRBJ1-2	NA	NA	15	CASSSSGASNYGYTF	TGTGCCAGCAGTTCATCAGGGGCATCCAACTATGGCTACACCTTC
TRBV4-3	TRBJ1-4	TRBD1	NA	16	CASSQGTGTVNEKLFF	TGCGCCAGCAGCCAGGGGACCGGGACAGTTAATGAAAAACTGTTTTTT
TRBV15	TRBJ2-7	NA	few	16	CATSRGTASSSYEQYF	TGTGCCACCAGCAGAGGGACGGCCTCGTCCTCCTACGAGCAGTACTTC
TRBV2	TRBJ2-5	NA	NA	14	CASTLPPGVPEQYF	TGTGCCAGCACCCTACCACCCGGGGTACCGGAGCAGTACTTC
TRBV5-6	TRBJ2-1	TRBD2	NA	20	CASSLLVGTSGGREFNEQFF	TGTGCCAGCAGCTTGTTGGTGGGGACTAGCGGGGGGCGGGAGTTCAATGAGCAGTTCTTC
TRBV4-3	TRBJ2-7	NA	few	15	CASSHGVVGGYEQYF	TGCGCCAGCAGCCATGGAGTGGTGGGGGGCTACGAGCAGTACTTC
TRBV7-2	TRBJ2-1	NA	NA	14	CASSLNRDMNEQFF	TGTGCCAGCAGCTTAAACAGGGATATGAATGAGCAGTTCTTC
TRBV20-1	TRBJ2-3	TRBD2	NA	22	CSADYQNPLGGPLAGGTDTQYF	TGCAGTGCTGATTACCAGAATCCTCTAGGGGGTCCTCTAGCGGGGGGCACAGATACGCAGTATTTT
TRBV7-9	TRBJ2-4	TRBD1	few	20	CASSLPRTGSGALAKNIQYF	TGTGCCAGCAGCTTACCCCGGACAGGGTCGGGGGCACTAGCCAAAAACATTCAGTACTTC
TRBV28	TRBJ2-1	TRBD1	NA	13	CASSEQTGPPPFF	TGTGCCAGCAGTGAACAGACAGGGCCCCCACCGTTCTTC
TRBV20-1	TRBJ2-3	TRBD2	few	12	CSARTSGGTQYF	TGCAGTGCTCGGACTAGCGGGGGTACGCAGTATTTT